Each of the 27 T cell receptor beta chains below was sequenced from the same sample in a study of blood T cell repertoires in COVID-19. TCRdb's copy holds only in-frame clones and misses some; the assay was immunoSEQ multiplex PCR. The sample contains a few hundred thousand clones, approximately 86% of which appear only once. Sequencing was carried out using PBMCs or T cells enriched from blood (not recorded which). The receptors were gathered from a woman aged 40 to 50 with acute COVID-19.

This chain connects TRBV18 to TRBJ1-3; a possible D gene is TRBD1 (6 bases). Trimming left V 1 base short and J 0 bases short, with 13 bases between. This CDR3 has 17 amino acids. CDR1 and CDR2 (germline): KGHSH, LQKENI. CDR3 in DNA: TGTGCCAGCTCACCACAAGGACAGCCGCTCTCTGGAAACACCATATATTTT. This gives the protein CASSPQGQPLSGNTIYF.

This chain links TRBV7-9 with TRBJ2-7, with no clear D. V lost 2 bases and J 0 bases, leaving 8 bases between the germline ends. This CDR3 comprises 14 residues. Germline loops: CDR1 SEHNR, CDR2 FQNEAQ (reference sequence). The CDR3 loop is CASSLMRSSYEQYF. The CDR3 DNA reads TGTGCCAGCAGCTTAATGAGGAGCTCCTACGAGCAGTACTTC.

The chain recombines TRBV5-1 with TRBJ1-3; D is undetermined. Germline V CDR1 and CDR2: SGHRS, YFSETQ. This CDR3 has 15 residues. Deletions cut 0 bases from V and 8 bases from J, with 15 bases between. The CDR3 reads CASSLAGFTEDTIYF. CDR3 DNA: TGCGCCAGCAGCTTGGCGGGGTTCACTGAGGACACCATATATTTT.

This CDR3 reads CASSPMGQGANEQYF. The CDR3 region has the DNA TGTGCCAGCAGCCCCATGGGACAGGGGGCCAACGAGCAGTACTTC. The chain uses TRBV7-9 and TRBJ2-7; 12 bases map to TRBD1. CDR1 SEHNR and CDR2 FQNEAQ come from the germline V gene (reference sequence). The CDR3 is 15 residues long. V gave up 5 bases and J gave up 5 bases; unmatched junction bases: 7.

J is TRBJ1-5 and V is TRBV6-5, with 7 bases lining up with TRBD1. After removal of 7 bases from V and 6 bases from J, the junction contained 9 bases not matched to a gene. In germline, CDR1 is MNHEY, CDR2 SVGAGI. The CDR3 length is 14 residues. The CDR3 DNA follows: TGTGCCAGCACCCCTATAGGGGGCGGTCAGCCCCAGCATTTT. Translating gives CASTPIGGGQPQHF.

This clone was counted between two and nine times. The chain carries TRBV3-1 (or the pseudogene TRBV3-2) and TRBJ1-5, with D unresolved. The CDR3 totals 14 residues. Trimming removed 1 base at V and 6 bases at J, with 10 bases between. Per the germline V gene, CDR1 is LGHDT and CDR2 is YNNKEL (reference sequence). The CDR3 sequence is CASSQVPSSQPQHF. In nucleotides, the CDR3 is TGTGCCAGCAGCCAAGTTCCCTCGAGTCAGCCCCAGCATTTT.

CDR3 protein: CATSDPRRGSEQYF. In nucleotides, the CDR3 is TGTGCCACCAGTGACCCCCGACGGGGTTCCGAGCAGTACTTC. The V gene is TRBV24-1, the J gene TRBJ2-7, with a possible D match to TRBD2 (5 bases). Germline V lookup: CDR1 KGHDR, CDR2 SFDVKD. Trimming pared 4 bases from V and 6 bases from J, leaving 15 bases between. The CDR3 contains 14 residues.

The chain carries TRBV11-3 and TRBJ2-2, with a weak D call TRBD1 (6 bases). V was pared by 1 base and J by 5 bases, with 8 bases between. The CDR3 totals 14 residues. Per the germline V gene, CDR1 is SGHNT and CDR2 is YENEEA. CDR3 residues: CASSLGTGTGELFF. Here the CDR3 DNA reads TGTGCCAGCAGCTTAGGTACAGGGACCGGGGAGCTGTTTTTT.

CDR3 region: CSATSGIGTGELFF. The CDR3 DNA reads TGCAGCGCCACTAGCGGGATAGGTACCGGGGAGCTGTTTTTT. The chain combines TRBV29-1 with TRBJ2-2; the match to TRBD2 covers 10 bases. Germline CDR1 SQVTM, CDR2 ANQGSEA. The CDR3 consists of 14 residues. V trimming: 7 bases; J trimming: 5 bases; junction bases outside the gene matches: 7.

The rearrangement joins TRBV9 to TRBJ2-3, with TRBD2 matching 8 bases. Germline lookup yields CDR1 SGDLS and CDR2 YYNGEE. V was clipped by 4 bases and J by 2 bases; unmatched bases: 21. The CDR3 consists of 20 residues. The CDR3 nucleotides read TGTGCCAGCAGCCCAGCCGGGACATCGTTAGCGCGGGGGGTCACAGATACGCAGTATTTT. It yields the protein CASSPAGTSLARGVTDTQYF. The full variable domain, completed using reference TRBV9 and TRBJ2-3, is DSGVTQTPKHLITATGQRVTLRCSPRSGDLSVYWYQQSLDQGLQFLIQYYNGEERAKGNILERFSAQQFPDLHSELNLSSLELGDSALYFCASSPAGTSLARGVTDTQYFGPGTRLTVL.

The chain uses TRBV18 and TRBJ1-1; TRBD1 might be the D (5 bases). The CDR3 sequence is 15 residues long. V lost 2 bases to trimming and J lost 0 bases, with 10 bases between them. The germline CDR1 and CDR2 sequences are KGHSH and LQKENI. The CDR3 region has the DNA TGTGCCAGCTCACCAACGACAGACCTGAACACTGAAGCTTTCTTT. Translation: CASSPTTDLNTEAFF. Full variable domain (remainder filled in from reference TRBV18 and TRBJ1-1): NAGVMQNPRHLVRRRGQEARLRCSPMKGHSHVYWYRQLPEEGLKFMVYLQKENIIDESGMPKERFSAEFPKEGPSILRIQQVVRGDSAAYFCASSPTTDLNTEAFFGQGTRLTVV.

This clone was picked up a small number of times. The chain carries TRBV10-2 and TRBJ2-7; TRBD2 matches at 9 bases. Unmatched junction bases numbered 9, after V lost 4 bases and J lost 5 bases. The CDR3 is 15 residues long. Per germline, CDR1 WSHSY and CDR2 SAAADI. The CDR3 DNA reads as TGCGCCAGCAGTGGGCATGGGACTAGCCGCGACGAGCAGTACTTC. This encodes CASSGHGTSRDEQYF.

The chain has TRBV11-2 and TRBJ2-1, with 9 bases lining up with TRBD1. The J segment lost 9 bases and the V segment lost 1 base, leaving 7 bases of the junction unmatched. The CDR3 contains 15 residues. Per germline, CDR1 SGHAT and CDR2 FQNNGV. CDR3 protein: CASSLAGTGMSEQFF. The CDR3 DNA is TGTGCCAGCAGCTTAGCCGGGACAGGGATGAGTGAGCAGTTCTTC.

CDR3 bases: TGTGCCACCAGCAGAGTTTGGGGACTAGCGGGAGGGAGGGACAATGAGCAGTTCTTC. Its protein is CATSRVWGLAGGRDNEQFF. The chain uses TRBV15 and TRBJ2-1; 16 nucleotides align to TRBD2. Losses at the gene ends were 1 base for V and 5 bases for J; bases not matched to a gene: 8. This CDR3 region has 19 residues. Looked up from germline, CDR1 is LNHNV and CDR2 is YYDKDF (reference sequence). The full variable domain, in which reference TRBV15 and TRBJ2-1 provide the parts outside the CDR3, is DAMVIQNPRYQVTQFGKPVTLSCSQTLNHNVMYWYQQKSSQAPKLLFHYYDKDFNNEADTPDNFQSRRPNTSFCFLDIRSPGLGDTAMYLCATSRVWGLAGGRDNEQFFGPGTRLTVL.

The chain recombines TRBV3-1 (or the pseudogene TRBV3-2) with TRBJ2-7, with a tentative D call TRBD1 (7 bases). V was clipped by 3 bases and J by 3 bases, with 15 bases between them. The CDR3 has 15 amino acids. CDR1 is LGHDT and CDR2 is YNNKEL in the germline V gene (reference sequence). DNA of the CDR3: TGTGCCAGCAGCCAGCCCCAGGGGGGAGTCTACGAGCAGTACTTC. This encodes CASSQPQGGVYEQYF.

The chain links TRBV19 to TRBJ2-2; D might be TRBD2 (7 bases). V gave up 11 bases and J gave up 5 bases, with 12 bases separating them. In germline, CDR1 is LNHDA, CDR2 SQIVND (reference sequence). This CDR3 has 12 residues. CDR3 sequence: CASEGGTGELFF. CDR3 in DNA: TGTGCCTCCGAGGGGGGGACCGGGGAGCTGTTTTTT.

The chain has TRBV25-1 and TRBJ2-5; D is undetermined. Trimming removed 7 bases at V and 5 bases at J, with 8 bases between. Germline V gene sequence: CDR1 MGHDK, CDR2 SYGVNS. The CDR3 has 11 amino acids. The CDR3 loop is CASTAAETQYF. CDR3 coding DNA: TGTGCCAGCACTGCCGCGGAGACCCAGTACTTC. Supplemented by reference TRBV25-1 and TRBJ2-5, the full variable domain reads EADIYQTPRYLVIGTGKKITLECSQTMGHDKMYWYQQDPGMELHLIHYSYGVNSTEKGDLSSESTVSRIRTEHFPLTLESARPSHTSQYLCASTAAETQYFGPGTRLLVL.

The chain is built from TRBV2 and TRBJ2-1, with 7 bases fitting TRBD2. Looked up from germline, CDR1 is SNHLY and CDR2 is FYNNEI. J was trimmed by 0 bases and V by 7 bases; bases with no gene match: 15. This CDR3 spans 18 amino acids. CDR3 sequence: CASTTGGSSGLSYNEQFF. CDR3 in DNA: TGTGCCAGCACCACGGGCGGGAGCTCGGGCCTCTCCTACAATGAGCAGTTCTTC.

V gene TRBV2 combines with J gene TRBJ1-5, with 7 positions matching TRBD1. The germline CDR1 and CDR2 sequences are SNHLY and FYNNEI. V gave up 9 bases and J gave up 4 bases; unmatched junction bases: 6. This CDR3 has 13 amino acids. Here the CDR3 reads CASGTDLNQPQHF. The DNA for the CDR3 is TGTGCCAGTGGGACAGACCTTAATCAGCCCCAGCATTTT.

This clone was detected only once. The chain links TRBV28 to TRBJ1-1, with 9 bases lining up with TRBD1. Germline CDR1 and CDR2: MDHEN and SYDVKM. CDR3 length: 16 amino acids. The V gene end was trimmed by 3 bases and the J gene end by 6 bases; junction bases not matched to a gene: 11. The chain's CDR3 is CASSLAGTGSKAEAFF. The CDR3 DNA reads TGTGCCAGCAGTTTGGCCGGGACAGGGTCGAAAGCTGAAGCTTTCTTT.

The chain employs TRBV6-6 and TRBJ1-5, with TRBD1 identical over 7 bases. Unmatched junction bases numbered 11, after V lost 5 bases and J lost 7 bases. The germline gives CDR1 MNHNY, CDR2 SVGAGI (reference sequence). This CDR3 has 15 residues. The CDR3 bases are TGTGCCAGCAGTGGGGGACAGCCCTTTGAACAGCCCCAGCATTTT. Translated: CASSGGQPFEQPQHF.

V usage is TRBV29-1 and J usage is TRBJ2-7; 10 bases line up with TRBD2. The V gene end was trimmed by 6 bases and the J gene end by 2 bases; junction bases not matched to a gene: 10. Germline V gene data show CDR1 as SQVTM and CDR2 as ANQGSEA. The CDR3 contains 15 residues. This CDR3 is CSVGRLAGPTYEQYF. The CDR3 nucleotides read TGCAGCGTGGGAAGACTAGCGGGTCCTACCTACGAGCAGTACTTC.

There are a few counts of this clone. The chain links TRBV5-1 to TRBJ2-7, with 13 positions matching TRBD2. Trimming cost V 4 bases and J 2 bases; bases outside gene matches: 3. This CDR3 contains 15 residues. Germline CDR1 reads SGHRS; CDR2 reads YFSETQ. The CDR3 region is CASSHGTSGTYEQYF. The CDR3 DNA reads TGCGCCAGCAGCCACGGGACTAGCGGGACCTACGAGCAGTACTTC.

This clone was seen a single time. The rearrangement joins TRBV6-5 to TRBJ2-7; D gene uncertain. Per the germline V gene, CDR1 is MNHEY and CDR2 is SVGAGI. CDR3 length: 12 amino acids. V lost 4 bases to trimming and J lost 4 bases, with 8 bases between them. The CDR3 DNA follows: TGTGCCAGCAGTTCCTACTCATACGAGCAGTACTTC. Translated, it gives CASSSYSYEQYF.

This rearrangement joins TRBV7-9 to TRBJ2-1; 10 bases map to TRBD1. The CDR3 runs to 16 residues. CDR1 is SEHNR and CDR2 is FQNEAQ in the germline V gene (reference sequence). J was trimmed by 8 bases and V by 1 base; bases with no gene match: 8. CDR3 amino acids: CASSLGDRGWLDEQFF. The CDR3 DNA is TGTGCCAGCAGCTTAGGGGACAGGGGTTGGTTGGATGAGCAGTTCTTC.

The chain carries TRBV2 and TRBJ2-7, with 8 bases that match TRBD1. There are 14 residues in the CDR3. Germline loops: CDR1 SNHLY, CDR2 FYNNEI. V lost 6 bases to trimming and J lost 3 bases; unmatched junction nucleotides: 7. CDR3 residues: CASRSGQGLYEQYF. DNA of the CDR3: TGTGCCAGCAGGTCTGGACAGGGACTCTACGAGCAGTACTTC.

This chain joins TRBV21-1 and TRBJ2-3; TRBD1 is the table's D call, not checked against the DNA. TRBV21-1 is a listed pseudogene. The CDR3 totals 15 residues. CDR3 region: CASSKGTTSTDTQYF. The CDR3, as DNA: TGTGCCAGCAGCAAGGGGACAACTAGCACAGATACGCAGTATTTT.